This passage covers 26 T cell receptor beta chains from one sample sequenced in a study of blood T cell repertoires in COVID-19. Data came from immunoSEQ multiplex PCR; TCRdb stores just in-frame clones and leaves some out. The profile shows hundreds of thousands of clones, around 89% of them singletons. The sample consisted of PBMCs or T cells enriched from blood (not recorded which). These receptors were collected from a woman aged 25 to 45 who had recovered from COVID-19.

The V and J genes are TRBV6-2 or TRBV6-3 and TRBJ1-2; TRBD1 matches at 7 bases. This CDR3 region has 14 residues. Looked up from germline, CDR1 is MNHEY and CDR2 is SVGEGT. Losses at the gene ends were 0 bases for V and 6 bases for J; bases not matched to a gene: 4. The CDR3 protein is CASSYSDRRDGYTF. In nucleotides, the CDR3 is TGTGCCAGCAGTTACTCGGACAGGAGAGATGGCTACACCTTC.

This chain's CDR3 is CASSLGVAGDYEQYF. Here the CDR3 DNA reads TGTGCCAGCAGCTTGGGAGTAGCGGGAGACTACGAGCAGTACTTC. The J gene is TRBJ2-7, the V gene TRBV7-2; 9 nucleotides line up with TRBD2. The CDR3 extends over 15 amino acids. The V gene end was trimmed by 3 bases and the J gene end by 3 bases; junction bases not matched to a gene: 6. Germline CDR1 reads SGHTA; CDR2 reads FQGNSA.

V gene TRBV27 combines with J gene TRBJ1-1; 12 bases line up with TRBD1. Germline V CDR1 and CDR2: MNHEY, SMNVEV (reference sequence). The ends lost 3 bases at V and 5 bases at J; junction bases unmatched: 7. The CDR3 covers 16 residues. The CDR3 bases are TGTGCCAGCAGTTTGACCGGGACAGGGGGCGAGACTGAAGCTTTCTTT. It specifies CASSLTGTGGETEAFF.

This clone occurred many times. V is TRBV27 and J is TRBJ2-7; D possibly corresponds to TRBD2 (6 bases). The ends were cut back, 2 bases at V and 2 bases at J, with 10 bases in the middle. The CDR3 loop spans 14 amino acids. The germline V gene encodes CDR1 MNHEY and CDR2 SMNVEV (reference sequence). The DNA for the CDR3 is TGTGCCAGCAGTTTAGGAGCGGGTCCCTACGAGCAGTACTTC. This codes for CASSLGAGPYEQYF.

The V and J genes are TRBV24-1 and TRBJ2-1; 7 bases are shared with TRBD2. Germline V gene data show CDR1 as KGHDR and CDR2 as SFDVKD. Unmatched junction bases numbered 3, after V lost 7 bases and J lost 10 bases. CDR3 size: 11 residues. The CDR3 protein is CATRGEGEQFF. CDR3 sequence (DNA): TGTGCCACCAGAGGGGAGGGGGAGCAGTTCTTC.

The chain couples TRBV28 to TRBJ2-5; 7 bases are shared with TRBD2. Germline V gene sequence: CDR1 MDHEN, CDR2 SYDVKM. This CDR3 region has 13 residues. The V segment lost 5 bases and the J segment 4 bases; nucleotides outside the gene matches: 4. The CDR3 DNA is TGTGCCAGCAGTCCAGGCGGGAGAGAGACCCAGTACTTC. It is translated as CASSPGGRETQYF.

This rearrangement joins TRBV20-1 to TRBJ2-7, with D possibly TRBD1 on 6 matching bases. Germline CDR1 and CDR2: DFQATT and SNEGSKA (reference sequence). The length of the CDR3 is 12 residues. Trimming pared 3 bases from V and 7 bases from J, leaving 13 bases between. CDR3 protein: CSASGQSLEQYF. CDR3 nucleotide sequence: TGCAGTGCTAGTGGACAGTCCCTGGAGCAGTACTTC.

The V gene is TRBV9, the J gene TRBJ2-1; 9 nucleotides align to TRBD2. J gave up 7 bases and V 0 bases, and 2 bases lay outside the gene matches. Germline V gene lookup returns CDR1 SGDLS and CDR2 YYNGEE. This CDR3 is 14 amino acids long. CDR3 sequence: CASSVATSGNEQFF. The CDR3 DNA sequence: TGTGCCAGCAGCGTAGCTACTAGCGGGAATGAGCAGTTCTTC.

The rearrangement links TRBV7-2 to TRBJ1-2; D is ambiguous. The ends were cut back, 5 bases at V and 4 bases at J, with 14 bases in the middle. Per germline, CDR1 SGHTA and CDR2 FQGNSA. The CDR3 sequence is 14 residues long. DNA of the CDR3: TGTGCCAGCAGCCCCCAACGGGAGACCTATGGCTACACCTTC. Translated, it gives CASSPQRETYGYTF. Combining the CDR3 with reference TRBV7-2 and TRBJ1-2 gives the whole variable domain GAGVSQSPSNKVTEKGKDVELRCDPISGHTALYWYRQSLGQGLEFLIYFQGNSAPDKSGLPSDRFSAERTGGSVSTLTIQRTQQEDSAVYLCASSPQRETYGYTFGSGTRLTVV.

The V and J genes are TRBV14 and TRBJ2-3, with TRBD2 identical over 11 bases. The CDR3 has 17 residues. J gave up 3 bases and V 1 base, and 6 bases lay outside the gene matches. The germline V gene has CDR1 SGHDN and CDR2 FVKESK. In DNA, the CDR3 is TGTGCCAGCAGCCAAGCTTATACTAGCGGGAGAACAGATACGCAGTATTTT. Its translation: CASSQAYTSGRTDTQYF.

The CDR3, as DNA: TGTGCCAGCAGCTTAGCTCTTGGGCAGGGGGCTAATGGCTACACCTTC. The encoded protein is CASSLALGQGANGYTF. The chain couples TRBV7-2 to TRBJ1-2, with TRBD1 matching 8 bases. The CDR3 spans 16 residues. The germline V gene encodes CDR1 SGHTA and CDR2 FQGNSA. After removal of 0 bases from V and 6 bases from J, the junction contained 9 bases not matched to a gene.

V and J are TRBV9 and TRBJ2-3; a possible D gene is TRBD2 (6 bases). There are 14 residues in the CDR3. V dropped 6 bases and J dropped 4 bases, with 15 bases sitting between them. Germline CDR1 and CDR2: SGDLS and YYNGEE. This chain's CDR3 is CASTQSGDSDTQYF. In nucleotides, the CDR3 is TGTGCCAGCACCCAATCGGGGGATTCAGATACGCAGTATTTT.

In nucleotides, the CDR3 is TGTGCCAGCAGCGCCCGCCAAAATCTAGCCTACAATGAGCAGTTCTTC. Translated: CASSARQNLAYNEQFF. The V call is TRBV9, the J call TRBJ2-1; no definite D call. The germline gives CDR1 SGDLS, CDR2 YYNGEE. The CDR3 runs to 16 residues. Trimming cost V 3 bases and J 2 bases, with 15 bases left between them.

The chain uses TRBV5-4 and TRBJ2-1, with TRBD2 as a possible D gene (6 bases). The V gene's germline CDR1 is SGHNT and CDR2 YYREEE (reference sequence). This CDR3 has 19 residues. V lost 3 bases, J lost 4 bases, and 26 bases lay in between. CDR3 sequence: CASSSRQLARPIGYNEQFF. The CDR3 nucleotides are TGTGCCAGCAGCTCACGTCAACTAGCCCGTCCAATAGGTTACAATGAGCAGTTCTTC. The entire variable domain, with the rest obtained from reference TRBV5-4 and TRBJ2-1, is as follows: ETGVTQSPTHLIKTRGQQVTLRCSSQSGHNTVSWYQQALGQGPQFIFQYYREEENGRGNFPPRFSGLQFPNYSSELNVNALELDDSALYLCASSSRQLARPIGYNEQFFGPGTRLTVL.

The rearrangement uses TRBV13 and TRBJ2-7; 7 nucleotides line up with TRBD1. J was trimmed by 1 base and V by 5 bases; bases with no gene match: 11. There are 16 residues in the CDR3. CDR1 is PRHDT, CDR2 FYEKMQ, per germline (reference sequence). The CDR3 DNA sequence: TGTGCCAGCAGCCCCTTGACAGGGACGGATTCCTACGAGCAGTACTTC. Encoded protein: CASSPLTGTDSYEQYF. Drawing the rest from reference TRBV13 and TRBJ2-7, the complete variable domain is AAGVIQSPRHLIKEKRETATLKCYPIPRHDTVYWYQQGPGQDPQFLISFYEKMQSDKGSIPDRFSAQQFSDYHSELNMSSLELGDSALYFCASSPLTGTDSYEQYFGPGTRLTVT.

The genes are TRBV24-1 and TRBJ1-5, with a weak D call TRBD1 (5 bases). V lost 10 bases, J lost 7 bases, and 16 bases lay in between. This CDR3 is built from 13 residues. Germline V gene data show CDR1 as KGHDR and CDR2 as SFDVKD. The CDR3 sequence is CATGPRAGQPQHF. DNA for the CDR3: TGTGCCACAGGGCCCAGGGCAGGACAGCCCCAGCATTTT.

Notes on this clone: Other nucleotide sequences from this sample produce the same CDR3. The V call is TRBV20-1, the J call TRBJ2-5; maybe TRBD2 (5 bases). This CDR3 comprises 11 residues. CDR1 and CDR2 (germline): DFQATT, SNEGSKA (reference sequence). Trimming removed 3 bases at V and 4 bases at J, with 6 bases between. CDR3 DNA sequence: TGCAGTGCTAGGGGGAGAGAGACCCAGTACTTC. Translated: CSARGRETQYF.

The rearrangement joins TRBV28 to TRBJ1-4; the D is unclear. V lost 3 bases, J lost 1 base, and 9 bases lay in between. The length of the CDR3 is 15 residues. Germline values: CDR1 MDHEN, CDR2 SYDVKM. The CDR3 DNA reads TGTGCCAGCAGTTTCATCGGTGGAACTAATGAAAAACTGTTTTTT. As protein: CASSFIGGTNEKLFF.

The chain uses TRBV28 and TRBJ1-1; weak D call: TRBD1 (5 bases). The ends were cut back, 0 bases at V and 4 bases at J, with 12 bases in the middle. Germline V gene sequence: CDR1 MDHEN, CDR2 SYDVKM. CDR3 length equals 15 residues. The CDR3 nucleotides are TGTGCCAGCAGTTTATGGGCGGGGGATACCACTGAAGCTTTCTTT. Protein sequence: CASSLWAGDTTEAFF.

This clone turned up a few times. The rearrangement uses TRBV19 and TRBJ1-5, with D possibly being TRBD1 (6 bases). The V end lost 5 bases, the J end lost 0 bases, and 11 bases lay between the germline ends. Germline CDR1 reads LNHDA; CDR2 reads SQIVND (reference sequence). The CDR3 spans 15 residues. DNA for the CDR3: TGTGCCAGTAGTCCACAGGGTAATAGCAATCAGCCCCAGCATTTT. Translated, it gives CASSPQGNSNQPQHF.

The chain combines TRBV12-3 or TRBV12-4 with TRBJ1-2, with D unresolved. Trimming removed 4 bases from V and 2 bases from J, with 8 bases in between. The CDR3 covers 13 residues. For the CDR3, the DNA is TGTGCCAGCAGTTACGGGGAAAACTATGGCTACACCTTC. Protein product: CASSYGENYGYTF.

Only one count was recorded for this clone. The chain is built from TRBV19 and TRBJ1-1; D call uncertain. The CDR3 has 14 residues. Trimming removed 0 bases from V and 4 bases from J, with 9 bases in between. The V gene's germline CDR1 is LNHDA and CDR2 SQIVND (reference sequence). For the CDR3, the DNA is TGTGCCAGTAGTATAGACCGGGTTAGCACTGAAGCTTTCTTT. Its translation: CASSIDRVSTEAFF.

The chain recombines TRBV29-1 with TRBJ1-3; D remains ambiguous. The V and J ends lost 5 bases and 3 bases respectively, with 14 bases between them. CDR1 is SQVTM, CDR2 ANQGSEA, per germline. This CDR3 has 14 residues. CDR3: CSVIAPESGNTIYF. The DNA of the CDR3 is TGCAGCGTTATTGCCCCTGAGAGTGGAAACACCATATATTTT.

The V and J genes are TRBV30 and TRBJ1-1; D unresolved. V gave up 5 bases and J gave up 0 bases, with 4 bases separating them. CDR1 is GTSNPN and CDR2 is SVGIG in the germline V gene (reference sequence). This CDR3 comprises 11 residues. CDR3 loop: CAWAMNTEAFF. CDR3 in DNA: TGTGCCTGGGCAATGAACACTGAAGCTTTCTTT.

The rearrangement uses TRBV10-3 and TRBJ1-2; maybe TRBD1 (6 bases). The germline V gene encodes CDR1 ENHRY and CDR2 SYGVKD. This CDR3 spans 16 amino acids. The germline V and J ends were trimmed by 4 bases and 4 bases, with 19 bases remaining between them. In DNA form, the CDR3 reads TGTGCCATCAGTGGCACCGGGGACAAGGGTGGCTATGGCTACACCTTC. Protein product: CAISGTGDKGGYGYTF.

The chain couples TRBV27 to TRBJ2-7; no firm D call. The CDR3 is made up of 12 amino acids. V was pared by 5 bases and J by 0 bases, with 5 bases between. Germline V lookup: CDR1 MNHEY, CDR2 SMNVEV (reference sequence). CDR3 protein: CASSLPSYEQYF. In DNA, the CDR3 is TGTGCCAGCAGTCTCCCCTCCTACGAGCAGTACTTC.